Here is one TCR beta chain with its context. Original handling: Reference gene primer amplification gave estimated nucleated cell counts. Method: immunoSEQ multiplex PCR; TCRdb's copy keeps in-frame clones and lacks some. V and J calls and clone size are copied from that table; D and trimming were computed from the DNA. The sample has fewer than 80,000 clones; roughly 92% are singletons. These data originate in a study of blood T cell repertoires in COVID-19. Study information: Sample material is recorded as cDNA or gDNA derived from T cells, B-cell-depleted T cells, or PBMCs.

This TCR was recovered from a human donor in a cohort sampled during active COVID-19. Sequencing was carried out using peripheral blood.

The CDR3 spells CASSLEGNRETQYF. The CDR3 coding sequence is TGCGCCAGCAGCTTGGAGGGGAATAGGGAGACCCAGTACTTC. The chain couples TRBV5-1 to TRBJ2-5, with D possibly TRBD1 on 5 matching bases. The CDR3 consists of 14 residues. V dropped 0 bases and J dropped 5 bases, with 11 bases sitting between them. From germline, CDR1 is SGHRS and CDR2 YFSETQ.